This T cell receptor beta chain was sequenced in a study of T-cell memory formation after mild COVID-19. Study details: Clusters of TCRs were largely donor specific. The study's findings and limits: Later expanders leaned CD4+, whereas day 15 to 85 contracting clones were balanced CD4/CD8. A second wave of clones peaked on day 37, and their SARS-CoV-2 specificity went unconfirmed. The appearance of some responding clones in pre-infection memory suggested that cross-reactive memory joined.

TCRdb re-analysed the 5' RACE reads in MiXCR, keeping a single row per CDR3 protein. The sample lists 580,000 or so distinct CDR3 sequences; 15% to 20% were seen once. As to this clonotype: Antigen specificity is unknown.

Source material: PBMCs or a T cell subset sorted from them (not recorded which). This sequence originates from an adult woman who had mild COVID-19 (a few samples of this study predate the infection). Cell type and time point are not known.

CDR3 protein: CASSLLAGGPAETQYF. The CDR3 coding sequence is TGTGCCAGCAGCCTACTAGCGGGAGGGCCGGCAGAGACCCAGTACTTC. The chain combines TRBV6-5 with TRBJ2-5, with 13 nucleotides matching TRBD2. CDR3 length equals 16 residues. J was trimmed by 4 bases and V by 6 bases; bases with no gene match: 8. CDR1 is MNHEY, CDR2 SVGAGI, per germline.